The present T cell receptor beta chain was sequenced within a study of regulatory T cells in long-lasting Graves disease. General study results and limits: With a few thousand shared public clonotypes, persistent patients exceeded new patients, who shared over 850.

This clonotype was observed many times. Antigen: not known. Researchers made TCR beta libraries by using iRepertoire HTBI primers and running Arm-PCR on CDR3 regions. TCRdb called the multiplex PCR reads again in MiXCR, with one record for every CDR3 protein. The sample records 500,000 to 700,000 distinct CDR3 sequences, roughly 15% being singletons. Germline V CDR1 and CDR2: MDHEN, SYDVKM. The CDR3 runs 11 residues. Trimming left V 4 bases short and J 8 bases short, with 6 bases between. As to time point: newly diagnosed GD, antithyroid drugs for less than 3 months. Generation of the TCR library employed RNA extracted from PBMCs. The sample was also reused in another study, on T cells in Graves' hyperthyroidism and ophthalmopathy. From that study: The study used the HTBI primer set for a first-round RT-PCR of the TCR CDR3. In the blood, most expanded thyroid clonotypes above 0.001 appeared as well.

The clonotype comes from a woman in her twenties or thirties with Graves disease. The source material was peripheral blood mononuclear cells (PBMCs), sampled at new diagnosis, from a patient treated with antithyroid drugs. The chain recombines TRBV28 with TRBJ2-4; D gene ambiguous. In nucleotides, the CDR3 is TGTGCCAGCAGTTATTTCGACATTCAGTACTTC. Amino acid sequence: CASSYFDIQYF.